This T cell receptor (beta chain) stems from a study of blood T cell repertoires in COVID-19. As for the study in general: Specimens from acute and convalescent COVID-19 originated in the United States, Italy and Spain.

The germline V gene has CDR1 MNHNS and CDR2 SASEGT. The V gene lost 2 bases and the J gene lost 0 bases, with 5 bases spanning the gap. The CDR3 extends over 14 amino acids. Living in about two dozen US areas, the participants were between roughly 18 and 89 years of age. Assay: immunoSEQ multiplex PCR; the TCRdb copy retains only in-frame clones and omits some. The repertoire holds around 130,000 clones, less than 90% seen once, with roughly 18% in the top ten. The chain links TRBV6-1 to TRBJ1-5; D is unclear. Sequenced input: PBMCs or T cells enriched from blood (not recorded which). The receptor's source is a man between 25 and 39 years old who had recovered from COVID-19. For the CDR3, the DNA is TGTGCCAGCAGTGAACAGTATAGCAATCAGCCCCAGCATTTT. Translated: CASSEQYSNQPQHF.